Presented here are 21 T cell receptor beta chains from one specimen sequenced in a study of T cell responses to AZD1222 COVID-19 vaccine. Assay used: immunoSEQ multiplex PCR; TCRdb lists only in-frame clones, some missing. The sample has 140,000 to 150,000 clones, 90% to 95% seen once; the top ten hold 5.2%. The sequences come from peripheral blood, collected on day 0 of AZD1222 vaccination. These receptors were obtained from an adult in good health.

Notes on this clone: The sample carries other DNA sequences with the same CDR3. This chain links TRBV2 with TRBJ2-7; D gene unclear. CDR1 is SNHLY, CDR2 FYNNEI, per germline. The CDR3 length is 11 residues. V shed 3 bases and J shed 4 bases, with 4 bases lying between them. The CDR3 DNA reads TGTGCCAGCAGTGAGGGATACGAGCAGTACTTC. This gives the protein CASSEGYEQYF.

The chain has TRBV6-2 or TRBV6-3 and TRBJ2-3; possibly TRBD1 or TRBD2 for D (6 bases each). The CDR3 is made up of 15 amino acids. The germline CDR1 and CDR2 sequences are MNHEY and SVGEGT. Trimming left V 5 bases short and J 6 bases short, with 18 bases between. The CDR3 coding sequence is TGTGCCAGCAGTCCGACGGGGGCGGGAAGCGATACGCAGTATTTT. This codes for CASSPTGAGSDTQYF.

The chain links TRBV6-2 or TRBV6-3 to TRBJ2-7; no clear D gene. CDR3 size: 13 residues. V was trimmed by 6 bases and J by 2 bases, leaving 11 bases between them. CDR1 is MNHEY, CDR2 SVGEGT, per germline. The CDR3 nucleotides read TGTGCCAGCAGCCAGAGTACCGCCTACGAGCAGTACTTC. It codes for CASSQSTAYEQYF.

V and J are TRBV5-4 and TRBJ1-2; D remains unclear. The CDR3 totals 13 residues. CDR1 is SGHNT and CDR2 is YYREEE in the germline V gene (reference sequence). With 4 bases removed from V and 3 bases from J, the gap between germline ends came to 10 bases. CDR3 in amino acids: CASSPDDHYGYTF. CDR3 nucleotides: TGTGCCAGCAGCCCGGACGATCACTATGGCTACACCTTC.

This chain uses TRBV9 with TRBJ1-4; 8 bases match TRBD1. V lost 2 bases to trimming and J lost 3 bases; unmatched junction nucleotides: 3. CDR1 is SGDLS and CDR2 is YYNGEE in the germline V gene. There are 15 residues in the CDR3. Here the CDR3 DNA reads TGTGCCAGCAGCGTTACAGGGGGAGCTAATGAAAAACTGTTTTTT. It specifies CASSVTGGANEKLFF. Together with reference TRBV9 and TRBJ1-4, the CDR3 gives the full variable domain: DSGVTQTPKHLITATGQRVTLRCSPRSGDLSVYWYQQSLDQGLQFLIQYYNGEERAKGNILERFSAQQFPDLHSELNLSSLELGDSALYFCASSVTGGANEKLFFGSGTQLSVL.

The chain carries TRBV27 and TRBJ2-2; D unresolved. Trimming left V 6 bases short and J 1 base short, with 6 bases between. The CDR3 contains 13 residues. The germline gives CDR1 MNHEY, CDR2 SMNVEV (reference sequence). This CDR3 reads CASRGLNTGELFF. The CDR3 DNA sequence: TGTGCCAGCAGGGGGTTGAACACCGGGGAGCTGTTTTTT.

V is TRBV2 and J is TRBJ2-5, with no clear D. V lost 1 base, J lost 5 bases, and 8 bases lay in between. This CDR3 comprises 13 residues. Germline lookup yields CDR1 SNHLY and CDR2 FYNNEI. The CDR3 reads CASSEGVMETQYF. The DNA for the CDR3 is TGTGCCAGCAGTGAAGGGGTGATGGAGACCCAGTACTTC.

The rearrangement joins TRBV7-2 to TRBJ2-1; perhaps TRBD1 as D (5 bases). This CDR3 has 17 amino acids. Trimming removed 2 bases at V and 10 bases at J, with 24 bases between. Germline CDR1 reads SGHTA; CDR2 reads FQGNSA. The CDR3 protein is CASSLYRVGLFGVEQFF. For the CDR3, the DNA is TGTGCCAGCAGCTTATATCGGGTGGGGCTATTTGGGGTGGAGCAGTTCTTC.

This chain connects TRBV5-4 to TRBJ2-5, with TRBD2 matching over 9 bases. This CDR3 region has 16 residues. V gave up 2 bases and J gave up 4 bases; unmatched junction bases: 9. Per the germline V gene, CDR1 is SGHNT and CDR2 is YYREEE (reference sequence). CDR3 nucleotide sequence: TGTGCCAGCAGCTTCGGGGCTAGCGGGGCTTTAGAGACCCAGTACTTC. It codes for CASSFGASGALETQYF. Full variable domain (missing parts from reference TRBV5-4 and TRBJ2-5): ETGVTQSPTHLIKTRGQQVTLRCSSQSGHNTVSWYQQALGQGPQFIFQYYREEENGRGNFPPRFSGLQFPNYSSELNVNALELDDSALYLCASSFGASGALETQYFGPGTRLLVL.

This clone is a singleton in its sample. The chain combines TRBV6-1 with TRBJ2-1; D may be TRBD2 (5 bases). Germline values: CDR1 MNHNS, CDR2 SASEGT. CDR3 length equals 16 residues. The V and J ends lost 3 bases and 0 bases respectively, with 12 bases between them. CDR3 sequence (DNA): TGTGCCAGCAGTGACGCGCTAGCCGACTCCTACAATGAGCAGTTCTTC. This sequence encodes CASSDALADSYNEQFF.

This clone was seen a handful of times. This sequence joins TRBV28 and TRBJ1-2; TRBD1 might be the D (6 bases). Per germline, CDR1 MDHEN and CDR2 SYDVKM. Deletions cut 8 bases from V and 8 bases from J, with 27 bases between. The CDR3 spans 16 residues. The CDR3 DNA reads TGTGCCAGCGCGGGGGCGGGACAAATGAAACTAAGCGGCTACACCTTC. It translates to CASAGAGQMKLSGYTF.

The chain recombines TRBV7-9 with TRBJ1-1; tentatively, D is TRBD1 (5 bases). The germline V gene encodes CDR1 SEHNR and CDR2 FQNEAQ (reference sequence). This CDR3 has 13 amino acids. Trimming took off 6 bases at V and 1 base at J, with 9 bases between the two ends. The CDR3 is CASRLQGNTEAFF. CDR3 coding DNA: TGTGCCAGCAGACTTCAGGGGAACACTGAAGCTTTCTTT. Full variable domain (outside the CDR3, taken from reference TRBV7-9 and TRBJ1-1): DTGVSQNPRHKITKRGQNVTFRCDPISEHNRLYWYRQTLGQGPEFLTYFQNEAQLEKSRLLSDRFSAERPKGSFSTLEIQRTEQGDSAMYLCASRLQGNTEAFFGQGTRLTVV.

This clone is a singleton in its sample. The rearrangement joins TRBV19 to TRBJ1-2, with TRBD1 matching 8 bases. V was clipped by 4 bases and J by 7 bases; unmatched bases: 5. In germline, CDR1 is LNHDA, CDR2 SQIVND (reference sequence). This CDR3 is built from 13 residues. The CDR3 protein is CASSRTGSGGYTF. In nucleotides, the CDR3 is TGTGCCAGTAGTAGGACAGGGTCGGGTGGCTACACCTTC.

This clone rates as medium-sized. The chain carries TRBV6-1 and TRBJ2-6; D call uncertain. The CDR3 covers 15 residues. Germline V gene data show CDR1 as MNHNS and CDR2 as SASEGT. V was pared by 1 base and J by 2 bases, with 6 bases between. This chain's CDR3 is CASSEVSTGANVLTF. For the CDR3, the DNA is TGTGCCAGCAGTGAAGTTTCCACTGGGGCCAACGTCCTGACTTTC.

V usage is TRBV19 and J usage is TRBJ1-1; 7 positions agree with TRBD1. Germline values: CDR1 LNHDA, CDR2 SQIVND (reference sequence). The V segment lost 5 bases and the J segment 5 bases; nucleotides outside the gene matches: 5. CDR3 length equals 13 residues. The CDR3 here is CASSRQGWTEAFF. The DNA of the CDR3 is TGTGCCAGTAGTCGACAGGGCTGGACTGAAGCTTTCTTT.

CDR3 sequence: CASSRLRDPGGADTQYF. The CDR3 coding sequence is TGTGCCAGCAGCCGTCTCCGGGACCCAGGTGGGGCAGATACGCAGTATTTT. The genes are TRBV27 and TRBJ2-3; the D gene could be TRBD1 or TRBD2 (5 bases each). V was cut by 6 bases and J by 4 bases, with 23 bases left in between. Germline V CDR1 and CDR2: MNHEY, SMNVEV (reference sequence). This CDR3 comprises 17 residues.

The chain is built from TRBV7-9 and TRBJ1-6; TRBD1 is a possible D gene (5 bases). The germline CDR1 and CDR2 sequences are SEHNR and FQNEAQ (reference sequence). Trimming removed 1 base at V and 12 bases at J, with 10 bases between. The CDR3 is 13 amino acids. CDR3 residues: CASSLGGGGPLHF. Here the CDR3 DNA reads TGTGCCAGCAGCTTAGGTGGGGGTGGACCCCTCCACTTT.

The gene calls are TRBV6-5 and TRBJ2-5; TRBD1 is a possible D gene (6 bases). This CDR3 is built from 12 residues. The germline V and J ends were trimmed by 2 bases and 5 bases, with 6 bases remaining between them. CDR1 and CDR2 (germline): MNHEY, SVGAGI. As DNA, the CDR3 is TGTGCCAGCAGTTACAGGGGGGAGACCCAGTACTTC. Translating it yields CASSYRGETQYF.

The count of this clone is one. The genes are TRBV9 and TRBJ2-1; TRBD2 aligns across 13 bases. The CDR3 spans 18 residues. Germline CDR1 SGDLS, CDR2 YYNGEE. Unmatched junction bases numbered 9, after V lost 1 base and J lost 5 bases. The CDR3 bases are TGTGCCAGCAGCGTACATCAAAAACTAGCGGGAGGGAACAATGAGCAGTTCTTC. It codes for CASSVHQKLAGGNNEQFF.

The chain is built from TRBV9 and TRBJ2-3; possible D gene TRBD2, 6 bases. Trimming took off 3 bases at V and 0 bases at J, with 11 bases between the two ends. Germline loops: CDR1 SGDLS, CDR2 YYNGEE. This CDR3 contains 15 residues. The CDR3 bases are TGTGCCAGCAGCGCTCCTAGCGTAAGCACAGATACGCAGTATTTT. Amino acid sequence: CASSAPSVSTDTQYF.

CDR3 sequence reads: CASSPTSDTYNEQFF. CDR3 DNA: TGTGCCAGCAGCCCAACCTCGGACACTTACAATGAGCAGTTCTTC. This chain uses TRBV7-2 with TRBJ2-1; perhaps TRBD1 as D (5 bases). Deletions cut 5 bases from V and 4 bases from J, with 15 bases between. CDR3 size: 15 residues. Germline CDR1 reads SGHTA; CDR2 reads FQGNSA.